This entry is about one T cell receptor beta chain. The antigen is unknown. One end of the junction fails to match germline, which may point to a read error. This sample was taken from a study of regulatory T cells in long-lasting Graves disease. Notes on the study in general: The TCR repertoire of persistent Graves' patients was less diverse than that of newly diagnosed ones.

Documented time point: persistent/refractory GD, antithyroid drugs over 5 years with positive TRAb. PBMCs provided the RNA from which the TCR library was made. Xi'an, China, was home to the endocrinology department that provided patients. From each patient, 8 to 10 milliliters of peripheral blood was drawn and collected into an EDTA anticoagulant tube. TCR beta libraries were built with iRepertoire HTBI primers and Arm-PCR of CDR3 regions. TCRdb passed the multiplex PCR reads through MiXCR, listing each CDR3 protein once. Here the sample spans around 430,000 distinct CDR3 sequences, 22% being singletons. The sample in question was peripheral blood mononuclear cells (PBMCs), obtained when the disease was refractory, from a patient treated with antithyroid drugs. This clonotype was sampled from a female donor with Graves disease.

The CDR3 loop is CASSPTSYEQHF. CDR3 in DNA: TGTGCCAGCAGCCCAACCTCCTACGAGCAGCACTTC. The chain combines TRBV14 with TRBJ2-7; D is ambiguous. This CDR3 comprises 12 residues. Germline loops: CDR1 SGHDN, CDR2 FVKESK.